Listed here is a single T cell receptor (beta chain). Other DNA variants within this sample encode the same CDR3. These data are taken from a study of shared clonotypes between healthy human individuals. Libraries were prepared by immunoSEQ multiplex PCR; TCRdb keeps only in-frame clonotypes and omits some of them. The profile shows about 2.1 million clones, more than 85% of them singletons. The CDR3 loop spans 14 amino acids. The junction had 3 bases not matched to a gene; V was cut back by 5 bases and J by 3 bases. Germline CDR1 SEHNR, CDR2 FQNEAQ (reference sequence). Positively selected for CCR7, the CD45RO-negative cells used as naive CD8 cells excluded terminally differentiated effector memory CD45RA+ cells.

The chain uses TRBV7-9 and TRBJ1-2; 10 nucleotides align to TRBD1. This receptor was identified in a man in his late teens or twenties in good health. Some clones in this sample may be carry-over from other donors' samples. Sequenced sample: naive CD8+ T cells from PBMCs. The CDR3 DNA follows: TGTGCCAGCAGCCGGGACAGGGGACACTATGGCTACACCTTC. Protein: CASSRDRGHYGYTF.